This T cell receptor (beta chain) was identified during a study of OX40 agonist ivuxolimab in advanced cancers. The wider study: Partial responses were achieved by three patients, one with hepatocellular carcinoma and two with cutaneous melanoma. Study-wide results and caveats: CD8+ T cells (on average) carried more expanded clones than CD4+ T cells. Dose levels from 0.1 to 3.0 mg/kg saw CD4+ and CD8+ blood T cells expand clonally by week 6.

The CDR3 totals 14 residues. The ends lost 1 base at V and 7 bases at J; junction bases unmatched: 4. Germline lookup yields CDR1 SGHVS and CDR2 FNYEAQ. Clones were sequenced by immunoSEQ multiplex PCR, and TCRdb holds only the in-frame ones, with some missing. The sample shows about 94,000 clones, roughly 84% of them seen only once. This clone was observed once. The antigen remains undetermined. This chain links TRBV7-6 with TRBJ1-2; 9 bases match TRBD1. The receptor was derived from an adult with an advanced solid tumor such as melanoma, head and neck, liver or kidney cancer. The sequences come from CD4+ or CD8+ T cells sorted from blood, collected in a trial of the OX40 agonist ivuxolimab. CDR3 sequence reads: CASSLEGQGFGYTF. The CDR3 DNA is TGTGCCAGCAGCTTAGAGGGACAGGGTTTTGGCTACACCTTC. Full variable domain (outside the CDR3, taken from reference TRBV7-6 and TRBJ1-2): GAGVSQSPRYKVTKRGQDVALRCDPISGHVSLYWYRQALGQGPEFLTYFNYEAQQDKSGLPNDRFSAERPEGSISTLTIQRTEQRDSAMYRCASSLEGQGFGYTFGSGTRLTVV.